A single sample gave rise to the 17 T cell receptor beta chains below, sequenced in a study of vaccination effects on CD4 cells after COVID-19. Before any sequencing was done, the ViraFEST assay used viral peptide pools to expand antigen-specific CD4+ T cells. When around nine days of culture had elapsed, CD4+ T cells were isolated. Infection dated between March and December 2020, before the Alpha, Beta and Delta variants reached the United States. The assay was immunoSEQ multiplex PCR, and TCRdb's table has in-frame clones only and misses some. Seen here are 63,000 or so clones, around 70% observed once, and the top ten hold about 5%. The antigens for these receptors are not known. The input for sequencing was CD4+ T cells from PBMCs cultured with HIV peptides, taken before COVID-19 vaccination. Subset: HIV-1 Nef peptide pool negative control/reference culture. The receptors originated from a human donor who had a prior SARS-CoV-2 infection.

This clone is a singleton in its sample. This chain joins TRBV14 and TRBJ2-1, with 8 positions matching TRBD2. J lost 0 bases, V lost 2 bases, and 12 bases had no gene match. The CDR3 is made up of 19 amino acids. Germline V gives CDR1 SGHDN, CDR2 FVKESK. As DNA, the CDR3 is TGTGCCAGCAGCCAATTGAGGCTAGCGGGCATAAACTCCTACAATGAGCAGTTCTTC. This gives the protein CASSQLRLAGINSYNEQFF.

The chain employs TRBV6-5 and TRBJ1-2, with D perhaps TRBD1 (5 bases). Per germline, CDR1 MNHEY and CDR2 SVGAGI. This CDR3 spans 13 amino acids. V lost 8 bases and J 8 bases, leaving 18 bases between the germline ends. The CDR3 loop reads CASGRRGDRGYTF. The CDR3 coding sequence is TGTGCCAGCGGCCGGCGGGGGGATCGGGGCTACACCTTC.

This sequence joins TRBV9 and TRBJ2-6, with D perhaps assigned TRBD1 or TRBD2 (5 bases each). V shed 0 bases and J shed 1 base, with 5 bases lying between them. Per germline, CDR1 SGDLS and CDR2 YYNGEE. CDR3 size: 15 residues. Here the CDR3 reads CASSVGGSGANVLTF. In DNA, the CDR3 is TGTGCCAGCAGCGTAGGGGGGTCTGGGGCCAACGTCCTGACTTTC.

This clone was detected once. The chain couples TRBV4-3 to TRBJ2-3; no reliable D call. The CDR3 has 15 residues. Germline assignment: CDR1 LGHNA and CDR2 YSLEER. Trimming took off 3 bases at V and 0 bases at J, with 10 bases between the two ends. The CDR3 DNA sequence: TGCGCCAGCAGCCACGCCCTTCCTAGCACAGATACGCAGTATTTT. Translated: CASSHALPSTDTQYF.

The table lists this clone with a count of one. V gene TRBV2 combines with J gene TRBJ2-3, with 13 bases matching TRBD2. The V gene's germline CDR1 is SNHLY and CDR2 FYNNEI. V gave up 8 bases and J gave up 8 bases; unmatched junction bases: 10. This CDR3 region has 15 residues. The CDR3, as DNA: TGTGCCAGCCAAATCACTAGCGGGGGGGCCGGTACGCAGTATTTT. Its protein is CASQITSGGAGTQYF.

This clone has just one count. This chain joins TRBV9 and TRBJ2-3; D is tentatively TRBD1 or TRBD2 (5 bases each). V shed 0 bases and J shed 6 bases, with 11 bases lying between them. Germline V lookup: CDR1 SGDLS, CDR2 YYNGEE. The CDR3 is 14 residues long. This CDR3 reads CASSVGGFMDTQYF. CDR3 DNA: TGTGCCAGCAGCGTAGGGGGGTTCATGGATACGCAGTATTTT.

CDR3 amino acids: CASSLTGQGSEQFF. The CDR3 DNA reads TGTGCCAGCAGCTTAACGGGGCAGGGGAGTGAGCAGTTCTTC. The chain recombines TRBV7-3 with TRBJ2-1; D is perhaps TRBD1 (6 bases). In germline, CDR1 is SGHTA, CDR2 FQGTGA. The CDR3 spans 14 residues. V lost 0 bases to trimming and J lost 9 bases, with 12 bases between them. The entire variable domain, with the rest obtained from reference TRBV7-3 and TRBJ2-1, is as follows: GAGVSQTPSNKVTEKGKYVELRCDPISGHTALYWYRQSLGQGPEFLIYFQGTGAADDSGLPNDRFFAVRPEGSVSTLKIQRTERGDSAVYLCASSLTGQGSEQFFGPGTRLTVL.

The genes are TRBV7-8 and TRBJ1-4, with D perhaps matching TRBD1 (6 bases). The germline V gene has CDR1 SGHVS and CDR2 FQNEAQ. This CDR3 contains 16 residues. The V and J ends lost 4 bases and 6 bases respectively, with 18 bases between them. CDR3 amino acids: CASSSKGGRGYEKLFF. CDR3 in DNA: TGTGCCAGCAGCTCAAAAGGGGGGCGCGGGTATGAAAAACTGTTTTTT.

The rearrangement joins TRBV27 to TRBJ1-1, with D unresolved. CDR1 is MNHEY and CDR2 is SMNVEV in the germline V gene (reference sequence). The ends were cut back, 2 bases at V and 1 base at J, with 5 bases in the middle. The CDR3 is 13 residues long. In DNA, the CDR3 is TGTGCCAGCAGTTTAAGCAGGAACACTGAAGCTTTCTTT. Translated, it gives CASSLSRNTEAFF.

The chain is built from TRBV10-3 and TRBJ2-7, with 8 bases aligning to TRBD1. V gave up 8 bases and J gave up 4 bases; unmatched junction bases: 4. The germline V gene has CDR1 ENHRY and CDR2 SYGVKD. The length of the CDR3 is 12 residues. The CDR3 sequence is CAIGQGAYEQYF. The CDR3, as DNA: TGTGCCATCGGCCAGGGGGCTTACGAGCAGTACTTC.

The chain combines TRBV5-1 with TRBJ2-7; 14 bases agree with TRBD2. The CDR3 runs 14 residues. Germline V gene lookup returns CDR1 SGHRS and CDR2 YFSETQ. V dropped 4 bases and J dropped 6; count of bases not matched to a gene: 3. In DNA form, the CDR3 reads TGCGCCAGCAGCCGGACTAGCGGGGGGAGCGAGCAGTACTTC. It codes for CASSRTSGGSEQYF.

The rearrangement joins TRBV11-1 to TRBJ2-1; D is undetermined. The CDR3 sequence is 13 residues long. Germline V gives CDR1 SGHAT, CDR2 FQDESV (reference sequence). V shed 0 bases and J shed 6 bases, with 6 bases lying between them. The CDR3 loop is CASSLAGVNEQFF. Here the CDR3 DNA reads TGTGCCAGCAGCTTAGCTGGAGTCAATGAGCAGTTCTTC.

This sequence joins TRBV11-3 and TRBJ2-1; D call uncertain. The CDR3 covers 15 residues. Trimming removed 5 bases from V and 3 bases from J, with 14 bases in between. Germline loops: CDR1 SGHNT, CDR2 YENEEA. The CDR3: CASSVQSPLYNEQFF. CDR3 sequence (DNA): TGTGCCAGCAGCGTCCAAAGCCCCCTCTACAATGAGCAGTTCTTC.

This clone showed up just once. The chain couples TRBV4-1 to TRBJ2-1, with D possibly being TRBD2 (5 bases). The V gene's germline CDR1 is MGHRA and CDR2 YSYEKL. V was shortened by 2 bases and J by 12 bases, with 14 bases between the two germline ends. This CDR3 has 13 residues. In DNA form, the CDR3 reads TGCGCCAGCAGCCAACTTGGACTCCTGCGGCAGTTCTTC. Its translation is CASSQLGLLRQFF.

V gene TRBV7-9 combines with J gene TRBJ2-7; 7 bases are shared with TRBD2. Germline trimming cut 3 bases from V and 6 bases from J; bases unmatched to any gene: 8. CDR3 length: 14 amino acids. CDR1 is SEHNR and CDR2 is FQNEAQ in the germline V gene (reference sequence). CDR3 nucleotides: TGTGCCAGCAGCTTCAGGCGGGAGACACGCGAGCAGTACTTC. This translates into CASSFRRETREQYF. Full variable domain (remainder filled in from reference TRBV7-9 and TRBJ2-7): DTGVSQNPRHKITKRGQNVTFRCDPISEHNRLYWYRQTLGQGPEFLTYFQNEAQLEKSRLLSDRFSAERPKGSFSTLEIQRTEQGDSAMYLCASSFRRETREQYFGPGTRLTVT.

The chain links TRBV7-2 to TRBJ2-1, with a possible D match to TRBD1 (5 bases). Germline values: CDR1 SGHTA, CDR2 FQGNSA. The CDR3 is 14 amino acids. V gave up 1 base and J gave up 5 bases, with 9 bases separating them. CDR3 amino acids: CASSLVATDNEQFF. The CDR3 DNA reads TGTGCCAGCAGCTTAGTTGCGACAGACAATGAGCAGTTCTTC.

The chain couples TRBV2 to TRBJ2-7; 11 positions match TRBD1. Germline V lookup: CDR1 SNHLY, CDR2 FYNNEI. The CDR3 has 13 amino acids. J lost 6 bases, V lost 6 bases, and 4 bases had no gene match. CDR3 in DNA: TGTGCCAGCAGGGACAGGGGGCTGGGCGAGCAGTACTTC. This encodes CASRDRGLGEQYF.